A selection of T cell receptor beta chains follows, all from one sample in a study of cytomegalovirus exposure and HLA in healthy donors. Clones were read by immunoSEQ multiplex PCR, and TCRdb kept only the in-frame ones, dropping some. The sample includes approximately 90,000 clones, approximately 80% of them seen just once. Sequenced material: PBMCs. The receptors were sampled from a man younger than 40 in good health and CMV-seronegative. The CDR3 runs from the conserved cysteine through the conserved F or W. A D gene is named only where the DNA matches it firmly.

v_call: TRBV25-1; d_call: -; j_call: TRBJ2-1; cdr3_aa: CASSLSYNGQFF
v_call: TRBV5-1; d_call: TRBD1; j_call: TRBJ2-1; cdr3_aa: CASRPTGGASYNEQFF
v_call: TRBV6-5; d_call: -; j_call: TRBJ1-1; cdr3_aa: CAVQGFTEAFF
v_call: TRBV27; d_call: -; j_call: TRBJ1-3; cdr3_aa: CASSVTGFHSGNTTYF
v_call: TRBV28; d_call: TRBD2; j_call: TRBJ2-1; cdr3_aa: CASSSPGLAGKDEQFF
v_call: TRBV7-9; d_call: TRBD2; j_call: TRBJ2-1; cdr3_aa: CASSLVSGGAREQFF
v_call: TRBV28; d_call: TRBD1; j_call: TRBJ1-1; cdr3_aa: CASSSTRGRGRTLEAFF
v_call: TRBV28; d_call: -; j_call: TRBJ1-6; cdr3_aa: CASSPSRIDYNSPLHF
v_call: TRBV5-4; d_call: -; j_call: TRBJ1-4; cdr3_aa: CASSLSGGVDEKLFF
v_call: TRBV14; d_call: TRBD2; j_call: TRBJ2-7; cdr3_aa: CASSHRLAGTHEQYF
v_call: TRBV18; d_call: -; j_call: TRBJ1-1; cdr3_aa: CASSPRDGGTAWNTEAFF
v_call: TRBV10-3; d_call: -; j_call: TRBJ1-2; cdr3_aa: CAISARIPGTEHRDYGYTF
v_call: TRBV27; d_call: TRBD2; j_call: TRBJ2-1; cdr3_aa: CASSRLGLAGGKGSNEQFF
v_call: TRBV18; d_call: -; j_call: TRBJ1-2; cdr3_aa: CASSPLQGNYGYTF
v_call: TRBV18; d_call: TRBD2; j_call: TRBJ2-1; cdr3_aa: CASSPQSAASGDSYNEQFF
v_call: TRBV10-3; d_call: TRBD2; j_call: TRBJ2-1; cdr3_aa: CAISIIAGASSSYNEQFF
v_call: TRBV28; d_call: TRBD1; j_call: TRBJ1-2; cdr3_aa: CASSLGSGTGIFYGYTF
v_call: TRBV18; d_call: -; j_call: TRBJ1-2; cdr3_aa: CASSNRDNYGYTF
v_call: TRBV4-3; d_call: TRBD1; j_call: TRBJ1-6; cdr3_aa: CASSQDWSTGGLSPLHF
v_call: TRBV19; d_call: -; j_call: TRBJ1-1; cdr3_aa: CASSNSEGTEAFF
v_call: TRBV5-1; d_call: TRBD1; j_call: TRBJ2-1; cdr3_aa: CASRFGTGGSNEQFF
v_call: TRBV7-6; d_call: TRBD2; j_call: TRBJ2-1; cdr3_aa: CASSLPSGDSYNEQFF
v_call: TRBV6-5; d_call: -; j_call: TRBJ1-6; cdr3_aa: CASRHRDSPLHF
v_call: TRBV10-3; d_call: -; j_call: TRBJ1-6; cdr3_aa: CAIRTGPNSPLHF
v_call: TRBV10-2; d_call: -; j_call: TRBJ2-3; cdr3_aa: CASSESLPTLDTQYF
v_call: TRBV7-8; d_call: TRBD1; j_call: TRBJ1-6; cdr3_aa: CASSSQGGGSYNSPLHF
v_call: TRBV7-2; d_call: TRBD1; j_call: TRBJ2-5; cdr3_aa: CASSLWAGGIGETQYF
v_call: TRBV5-1; d_call: TRBD1; j_call: TRBJ1-1; cdr3_aa: CASSLTFSGTAHEAFF
v_call: TRBV5-1; d_call: -; j_call: TRBJ1-3; cdr3_aa: CASSLGEGLSGNTIYF
v_call: TRBV5-4; d_call: TRBD2; j_call: TRBJ2-3; cdr3_aa: CASTRRGGGPSTDTQYF
v_call: TRBV5-5; d_call: TRBD1; j_call: TRBJ1-6; cdr3_aa: CASRVETGSNNSPLHF
v_call: TRBV30; d_call: -; j_call: TRBJ2-7; cdr3_aa: CALDRFYEQYF
v_call: TRBV5-8; d_call: TRBD2; j_call: TRBJ2-7; cdr3_aa: CASSPGTSGLEQYF
v_call: TRBV28; d_call: TRBD1; j_call: TRBJ1-2; cdr3_aa: CASSLSGTGKNYGYTF
v_call: TRBV6-1; d_call: -; j_call: TRBJ1-5; cdr3_aa: CASTLTEAQPQHF
v_call: TRBV6-5; d_call: -; j_call: TRBJ1-5; cdr3_aa: CASSSPRENQPQHF
v_call: TRBV19; d_call: TRBD2; j_call: TRBJ2-1; cdr3_aa: CASSILTSGVYNEQFF
v_call: TRBV29-1; d_call: -; j_call: TRBJ2-5; cdr3_aa: CSVEDLKGLALGETQYF
v_call: TRBV5-1; d_call: TRBD1; j_call: TRBJ1-4; cdr3_aa: CASSLRGQNEKLFF
v_call: TRBV5-6; d_call: -; j_call: TRBJ1-2; cdr3_aa: CASSLGGYYGYTF
v_call: TRBV10-2; d_call: -; j_call: TRBJ1-6; cdr3_aa: CASSLQGTHSPLHF
v_call: TRBV19; d_call: TRBD1; j_call: TRBJ2-5; cdr3_aa: CASSTRPGTGIETQYF
v_call: TRBV18; d_call: TRBD1; j_call: TRBJ1-3; cdr3_aa: CASSPGTVSSGNTIYF
v_call: TRBV18; d_call: TRBD1; j_call: TRBJ1-1; cdr3_aa: CASSRGTGVTNTEAFF
v_call: TRBV28; d_call: TRBD1; j_call: TRBJ2-7; cdr3_aa: CASSTDRGLYEQYF
v_call: TRBV2; d_call: TRBD2; j_call: TRBJ2-3; cdr3_aa: CASSALAGGSTDTQYF
v_call: TRBV21-1; d_call: -; j_call: TRBJ1-3; cdr3_aa: CASSESAGFRSYSGNTIYF
v_call: TRBV19; d_call: -; j_call: TRBJ2-5; cdr3_aa: CASSIAVGAGETQYF
v_call: TRBV5-1; d_call: TRBD2; j_call: TRBJ2-5; cdr3_aa: CASSLGLAGDPETQYF
v_call: TRBV30; d_call: -; j_call: TRBJ2-3; cdr3_aa: CAWSQRVADTQYF
v_call: TRBV5-5; d_call: -; j_call: TRBJ2-7; cdr3_aa: CASSLAKRNEQYF
v_call: TRBV18; d_call: -; j_call: TRBJ2-1; cdr3_aa: CASSPPSTQNNEQFF
v_call: TRBV5-4; d_call: -; j_call: TRBJ2-1; cdr3_aa: CASSFYFQGDEQFF
v_call: TRBV19; d_call: TRBD1; j_call: TRBJ1-2; cdr3_aa: CASSIVRDSYGYTF
v_call: TRBV18; d_call: TRBD1; j_call: TRBJ1-5; cdr3_aa: CASSPSQGGGNQPQHF